This TCR beta chain originates from a study of OX40 agonist ivuxolimab in advanced cancers. Study in general: It was ivuxolimab, an agonistic anti-OX40 (CD134) antibody, that patients were treated with.

Assay: immunoSEQ multiplex PCR; the TCRdb copy retains only in-frame clones and omits some. The table lists 80,000 or so clones, more than 70% of them singletons. The CDR3 sequence is 14 residues long. In germline, CDR1 is SNHLY, CDR2 FYNNEI. Between the trimmed V and J ends, which lost 2 bases and 2 bases, there was a span of 9 bases. This TCR was recovered from an adult with an advanced solid tumor such as melanoma, head and neck, liver or kidney cancer. Sequenced here: CD4+ or CD8+ T cells sorted from blood, sampled in a trial of the OX40 agonist ivuxolimab. The V gene is TRBV2, the J gene TRBJ2-5, with D perhaps TRBD2 (6 bases). CDR3 in amino acids: CASSEWDSQETQYF. DNA for the CDR3: TGTGCCAGCAGTGAATGGGACTCACAAGAGACCCAGTACTTC. Full variable domain (missing parts from reference TRBV2 and TRBJ2-5): EPEVTQTPSHQVTQMGQEVILRCVPISNHLYFYWYRQILGQKVEFLVSFYNNEISEKSEIFDDQFSVERPDGSNFTLKIRSTKLEDSAMYFCASSEWDSQETQYFGPGTRLLVL.